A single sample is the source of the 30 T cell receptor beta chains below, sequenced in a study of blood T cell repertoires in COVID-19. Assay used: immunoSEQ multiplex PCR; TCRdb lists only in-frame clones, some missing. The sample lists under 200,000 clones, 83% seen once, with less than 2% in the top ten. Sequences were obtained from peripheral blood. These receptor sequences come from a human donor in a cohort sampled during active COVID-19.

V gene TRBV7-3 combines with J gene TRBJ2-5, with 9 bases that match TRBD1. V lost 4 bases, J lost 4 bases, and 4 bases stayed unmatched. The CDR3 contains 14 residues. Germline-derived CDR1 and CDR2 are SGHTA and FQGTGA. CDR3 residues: CASSSHRGRETQYF. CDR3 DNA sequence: TGTGCCAGCAGCTCCCACAGGGGGCGAGAGACCCAGTACTTC. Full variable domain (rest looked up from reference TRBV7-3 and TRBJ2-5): GAGVSQTPSNKVTEKGKYVELRCDPISGHTALYWYRQSLGQGPEFLIYFQGTGAADDSGLPNDRFFAVRPEGSVSTLKIQRTERGDSAVYLCASSSHRGRETQYFGPGTRLLVL.

The CDR3 DNA follows: TGTGCCAGCAGCGGGACAGGGGTCGTTACTCCCTACGGCTACACCTTC. Its translation: CASSGTGVVTPYGYTF. The V call is TRBV9, the J call TRBJ1-2; TRBD1 agrees at 9 bases. Trimming removed 3 bases from V and 8 bases from J; junction bases left unmatched: 14. CDR1 is SGDLS, CDR2 YYNGEE, per germline. The CDR3 length is 16 residues.

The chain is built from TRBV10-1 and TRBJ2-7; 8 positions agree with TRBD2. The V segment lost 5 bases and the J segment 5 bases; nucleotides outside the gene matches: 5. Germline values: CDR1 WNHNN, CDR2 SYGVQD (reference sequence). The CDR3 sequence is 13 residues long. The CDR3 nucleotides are TGCGCCAGCAGTAGCGGGACTAGGAACGAGCAGTACTTC. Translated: CASSSGTRNEQYF.

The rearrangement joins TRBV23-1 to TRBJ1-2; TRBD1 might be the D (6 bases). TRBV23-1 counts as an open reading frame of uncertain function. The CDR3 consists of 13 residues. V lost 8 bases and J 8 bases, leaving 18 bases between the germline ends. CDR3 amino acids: CASPGDTPRGYTF. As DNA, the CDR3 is TGCGCCAGCCCAGGGGACACCCCGCGAGGCTACACCTTC.

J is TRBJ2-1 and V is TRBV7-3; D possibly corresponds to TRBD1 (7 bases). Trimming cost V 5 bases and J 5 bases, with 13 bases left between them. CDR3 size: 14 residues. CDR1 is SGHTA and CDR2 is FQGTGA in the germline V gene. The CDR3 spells CASSPQGGDNEQFF. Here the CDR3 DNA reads TGTGCCAGCAGCCCCCAGGGGGGAGACAATGAGCAGTTCTTC.

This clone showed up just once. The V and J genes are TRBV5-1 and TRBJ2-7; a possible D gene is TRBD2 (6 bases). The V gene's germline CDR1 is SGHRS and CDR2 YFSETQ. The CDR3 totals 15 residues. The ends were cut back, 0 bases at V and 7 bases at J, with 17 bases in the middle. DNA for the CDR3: TGCGCCAGCAGCTTGGTGACTACCTTGGGGGGAGAGCAGTACTTC. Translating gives CASSLVTTLGGEQYF.

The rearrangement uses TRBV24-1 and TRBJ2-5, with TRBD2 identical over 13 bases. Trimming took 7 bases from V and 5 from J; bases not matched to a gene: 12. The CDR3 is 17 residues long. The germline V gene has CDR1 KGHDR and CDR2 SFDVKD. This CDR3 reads CATSPGLAGAFVETQYF. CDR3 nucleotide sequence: TGTGCCACCAGCCCTGGACTAGCGGGAGCGTTCGTGGAGACCCAGTACTTC.

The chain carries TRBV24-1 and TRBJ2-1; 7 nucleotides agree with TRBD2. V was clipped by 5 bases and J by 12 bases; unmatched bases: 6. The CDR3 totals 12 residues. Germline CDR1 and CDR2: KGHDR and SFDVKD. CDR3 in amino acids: CATSAPGGLQFF. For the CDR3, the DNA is TGTGCCACCAGTGCCCCCGGGGGGTTGCAGTTCTTC.

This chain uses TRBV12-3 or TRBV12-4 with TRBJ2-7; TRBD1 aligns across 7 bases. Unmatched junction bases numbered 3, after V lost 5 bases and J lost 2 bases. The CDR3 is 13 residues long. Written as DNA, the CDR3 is TGTGCCAGCAGTGACAGGGTGGCCTACGAGCAGTACTTC. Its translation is CASSDRVAYEQYF.

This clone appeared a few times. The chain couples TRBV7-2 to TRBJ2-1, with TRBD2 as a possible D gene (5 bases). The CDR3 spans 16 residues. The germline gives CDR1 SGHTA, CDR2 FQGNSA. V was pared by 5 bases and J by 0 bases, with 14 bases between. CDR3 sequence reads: CASSPKAASSYNEQFF. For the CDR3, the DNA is TGTGCCAGCAGCCCGAAAGCGGCGAGCTCCTACAATGAGCAGTTCTTC.

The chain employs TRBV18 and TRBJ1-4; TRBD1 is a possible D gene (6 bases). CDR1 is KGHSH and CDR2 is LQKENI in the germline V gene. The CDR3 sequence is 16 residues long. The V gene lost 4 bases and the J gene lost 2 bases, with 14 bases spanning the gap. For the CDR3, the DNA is TGTGCCAGCTCACTTATGGCTGGACAGACTAATGAAAAACTGTTTTTT. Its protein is CASSLMAGQTNEKLFF.

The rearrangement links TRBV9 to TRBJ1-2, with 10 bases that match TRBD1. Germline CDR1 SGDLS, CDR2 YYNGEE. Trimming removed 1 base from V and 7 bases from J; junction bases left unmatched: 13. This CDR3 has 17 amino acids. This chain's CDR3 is CASSVQTGTGARSGYTF. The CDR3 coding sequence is TGTGCCAGCAGCGTACAAACCGGGACAGGGGCGCGAAGTGGCTACACCTTC. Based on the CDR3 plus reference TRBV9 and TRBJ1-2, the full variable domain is DSGVTQTPKHLITATGQRVTLRCSPRSGDLSVYWYQQSLDQGLQFLIQYYNGEERAKGNILERFSAQQFPDLHSELNLSSLELGDSALYFCASSVQTGTGARSGYTFGSGTRLTVV.

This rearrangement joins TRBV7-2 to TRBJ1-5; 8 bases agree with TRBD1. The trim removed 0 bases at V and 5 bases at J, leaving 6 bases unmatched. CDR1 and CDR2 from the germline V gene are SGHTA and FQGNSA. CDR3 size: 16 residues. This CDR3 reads CASSLAGQGFHQPQHF. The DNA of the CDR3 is TGTGCCAGCAGCTTAGCAGGACAGGGATTTCATCAGCCCCAGCATTTT.

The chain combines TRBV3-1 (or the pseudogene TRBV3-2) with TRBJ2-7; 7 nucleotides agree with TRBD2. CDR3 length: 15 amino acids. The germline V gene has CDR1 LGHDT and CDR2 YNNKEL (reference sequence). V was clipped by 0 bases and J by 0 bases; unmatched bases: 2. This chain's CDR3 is CASSQDPGGSYEQYF. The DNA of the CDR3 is TGTGCCAGCAGCCAAGATCCGGGGGGCTCCTACGAGCAGTACTTC.

CDR3 DNA sequence: TGCAGCGTTGAATTCCAGTTGAACACTGAAGCTTTCTTT. Amino acid sequence: CSVEFQLNTEAFF. The chain employs TRBV29-1 and TRBJ1-1; D is uncertain. V was shortened by 2 bases and J by 0 bases, with 7 bases between the two germline ends. The germline V gene has CDR1 SQVTM and CDR2 ANQGSEA. The CDR3 runs to 13 residues.

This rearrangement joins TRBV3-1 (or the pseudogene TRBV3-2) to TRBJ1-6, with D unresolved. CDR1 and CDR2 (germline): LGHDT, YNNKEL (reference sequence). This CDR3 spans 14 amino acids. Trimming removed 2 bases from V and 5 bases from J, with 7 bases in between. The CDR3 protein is CASSQTSDNSPLHF. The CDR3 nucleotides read TGTGCCAGCAGCCAAACGTCGGATAATTCACCCCTCCACTTT.

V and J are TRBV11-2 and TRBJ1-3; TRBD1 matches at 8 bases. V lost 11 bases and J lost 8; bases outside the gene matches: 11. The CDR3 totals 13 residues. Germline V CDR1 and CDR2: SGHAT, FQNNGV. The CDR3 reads CALLGQGSDTIYF. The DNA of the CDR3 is TGTGCCCTACTTGGACAGGGATCTGACACCATATATTTT.

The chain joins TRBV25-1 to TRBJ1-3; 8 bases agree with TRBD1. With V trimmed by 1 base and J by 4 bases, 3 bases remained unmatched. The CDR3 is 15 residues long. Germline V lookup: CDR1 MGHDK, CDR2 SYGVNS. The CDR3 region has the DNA TGTGCCAGCAGTGAATTCAGGGGGCCCGGAAACACCATATATTTT. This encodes CASSEFRGPGNTIYF.

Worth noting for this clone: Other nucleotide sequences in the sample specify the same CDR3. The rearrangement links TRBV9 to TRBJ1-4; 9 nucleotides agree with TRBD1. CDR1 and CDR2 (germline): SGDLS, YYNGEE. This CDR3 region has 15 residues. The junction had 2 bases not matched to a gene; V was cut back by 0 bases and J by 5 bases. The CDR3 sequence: CASSVGQGGNEKLFF. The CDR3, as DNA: TGTGCCAGCAGCGTAGGACAGGGGGGGAATGAAAAACTGTTTTTT.

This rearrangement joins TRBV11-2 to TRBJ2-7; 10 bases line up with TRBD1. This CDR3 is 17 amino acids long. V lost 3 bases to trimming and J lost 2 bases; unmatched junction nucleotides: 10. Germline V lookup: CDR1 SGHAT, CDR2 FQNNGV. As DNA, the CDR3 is TGTGCCAGCAGCTTCCGCCCGGGACAGGGGATCACCTACGAGCAGTACTTC. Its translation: CASSFRPGQGITYEQYF.

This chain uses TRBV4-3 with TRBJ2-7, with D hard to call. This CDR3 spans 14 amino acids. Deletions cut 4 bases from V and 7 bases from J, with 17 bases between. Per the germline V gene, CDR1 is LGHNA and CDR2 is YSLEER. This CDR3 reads CASSPTSTVGEQYF. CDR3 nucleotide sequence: TGCGCCAGCAGCCCGACATCTACAGTAGGAGAGCAGTACTTC.

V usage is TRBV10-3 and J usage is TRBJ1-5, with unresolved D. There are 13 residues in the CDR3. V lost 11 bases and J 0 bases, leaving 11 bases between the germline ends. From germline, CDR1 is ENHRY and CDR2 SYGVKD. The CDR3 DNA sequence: TGTGCCTCCACGGTTGATAGCAATCAGCCCCAGCATTTT. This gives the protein CASTVDSNQPQHF.

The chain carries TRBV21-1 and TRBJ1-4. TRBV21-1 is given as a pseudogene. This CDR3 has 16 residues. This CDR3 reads CASSRRRFATNEKLFF. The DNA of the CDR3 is TGTGCCAGCAGCCGGAGGCGGTTTGCAACTAATGAAAAACTGTTTTTT.

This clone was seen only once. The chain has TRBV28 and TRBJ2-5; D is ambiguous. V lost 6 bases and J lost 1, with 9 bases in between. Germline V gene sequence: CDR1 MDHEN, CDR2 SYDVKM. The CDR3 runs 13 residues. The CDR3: CASRPEIQETQYF. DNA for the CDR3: TGTGCCAGCAGACCTGAGATCCAAGAGACCCAGTACTTC.

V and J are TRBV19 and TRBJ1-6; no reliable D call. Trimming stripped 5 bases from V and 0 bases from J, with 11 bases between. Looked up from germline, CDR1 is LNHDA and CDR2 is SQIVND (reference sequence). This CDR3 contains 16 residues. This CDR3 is CASSSPGSSYNSPLHF. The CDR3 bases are TGTGCCAGTAGTTCCCCGGGGTCCTCCTATAATTCACCCCTCCACTTT.

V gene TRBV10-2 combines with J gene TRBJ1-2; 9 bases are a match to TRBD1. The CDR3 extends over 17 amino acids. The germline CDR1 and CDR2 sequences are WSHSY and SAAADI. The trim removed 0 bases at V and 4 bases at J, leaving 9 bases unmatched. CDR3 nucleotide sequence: TGCGCCAGCAGTGAGTCTTCGACAGGGGGAGGCCTCTATGGCTACACCTTC. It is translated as CASSESSTGGGLYGYTF.

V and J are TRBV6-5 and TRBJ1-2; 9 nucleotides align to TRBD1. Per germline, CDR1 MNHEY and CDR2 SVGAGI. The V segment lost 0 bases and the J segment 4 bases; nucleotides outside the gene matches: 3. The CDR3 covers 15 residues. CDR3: CASSYSDRGAYGYTF. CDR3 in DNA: TGTGCCAGCAGTTACTCCGACAGGGGGGCCTATGGCTACACCTTC.

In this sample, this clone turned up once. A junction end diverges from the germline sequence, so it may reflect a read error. CDR3 in DNA: TGTGCCAGTGGTATGTTAAACAGGGCGCCTAACTATGGCTACACCTTC. This encodes CASGMLNRAPNYGYTF. V and J are TRBV19 and TRBJ1-2, with D perhaps matching TRBD1 (6 bases). CDR1 is LNHDA, CDR2 SQIVND, per germline (reference sequence). The length of the CDR3 is 16 residues. The full variable domain, with the rest looked up from reference TRBV19 and TRBJ1-2, is DGGITQSPKYLFRKEGQNVTLSCEQNLNHDAMYWYRQDPGQGLRLIYYSQIVNDFQKGDIAEGYSVSREKKESFPLTVTSAQKNPTAFYLCASGMLNRAPNYGYTFGSGTRLTVV.

The CDR3 loop reads CASSEETGKPLHF. The CDR3 bases are TGTGCCAGCAGTGAAGAGACAGGCAAACCCCTCCACTTT. The chain combines TRBV2 with TRBJ1-6; a possible D gene is TRBD1 (6 bases). This CDR3 spans 13 amino acids. The V gene's germline CDR1 is SNHLY and CDR2 FYNNEI. V was clipped by 1 base and J by 12 bases, with 10 bases between them.

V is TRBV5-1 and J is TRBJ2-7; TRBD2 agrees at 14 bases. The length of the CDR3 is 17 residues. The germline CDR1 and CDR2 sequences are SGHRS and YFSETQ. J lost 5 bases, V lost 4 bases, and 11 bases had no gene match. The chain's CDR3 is CASSHGTSGRVAHEQYF. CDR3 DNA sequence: TGCGCCAGCAGCCACGGGACTAGCGGGAGAGTTGCGCACGAGCAGTACTTC. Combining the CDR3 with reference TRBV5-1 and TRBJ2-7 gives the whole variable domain KAGVTQTPRYLIKTRGQQVTLSCSPISGHRSVSWYQQTPGQGLQFLFEYFSETQRNKGNFPGRFSGRQFSNSRSEMNVSTLELGDSALYLCASSHGTSGRVAHEQYFGPGTRLTVT.